These 16 T cell receptor beta chains were sequenced from one sample in a study of blood T cells in healthy people across ages. A second PCR of 7 to 11 cycles used a sample-barcoded 5' primer and a J-beta primer mix. A single record per CDR3 protein comes from TCRdb applying MiXCR to the 5' RACE reads. This table has 710,000 or so distinct CDR3 sequences, about 20% appearing once. The sequencing input was blood. All receptors come from a man in his 70s in good health.

This sequence joins TRBV29-1 and TRBJ2-1; 9 nucleotides agree with TRBD1. Germline lookup yields CDR1 SQVTM and CDR2 ANQGSEA. Unmatched junction bases numbered 11, after V lost 8 bases and J lost 6 bases. CDR3 length equals 14 residues. For the CDR3, the DNA is TGCAGCTCCCGGCGGGACAGGGCGGTCAATGAGCAGTTCTTC. Protein product: CSSRRDRAVNEQFF.

This clonotype was counted between two and nine times. V gene TRBV30 combines with J gene TRBJ2-3; 10 bases line up with TRBD2. This CDR3 has 15 residues. V was clipped by 4 bases and J by 6 bases; unmatched bases: 10. CDR1 GTSNPN and CDR2 SVGIG come from the germline V gene (reference sequence). As DNA, the CDR3 is TGTGCCTGGAAGAGGCTAGCGGGAGTGTGGGATACGCAGTATTTT. Amino acid sequence: CAWKRLAGVWDTQYF.

This clonotype was seen only a few times. The genes are TRBV5-1 and TRBJ2-5; TRBD1 or TRBD2 may be the D gene (5 bases each). There are 14 residues in the CDR3. CDR1 is SGHRS, CDR2 YFSETQ, per germline. V lost 0 bases and J 5 bases, leaving 11 bases between the germline ends. The CDR3 DNA sequence: TGCGCCAGCAGCTTGGAGTGGGGGTTCGAGACCCAGTACTTC. As protein: CASSLEWGFETQYF. The variable domain in full, completed from reference TRBV5-1 and TRBJ2-5, reads KAGVTQTPRYLIKTRGQQVTLSCSPISGHRSVSWYQQTPGQGLQFLFEYFSETQRNKGNFPGRFSGRQFSNSRSEMNVSTLELGDSALYLCASSLEWGFETQYFGPGTRLLVL.

V gene TRBV7-2 combines with J gene TRBJ1-4, with D maybe TRBD1 (6 bases). Germline V gene data show CDR1 as SGHTA and CDR2 as FQGNSA. CDR3 length equals 15 residues. Trimming pared 2 bases from V and 4 bases from J, leaving 11 bases between. The CDR3 nucleotides are TGTGCCAGCAGCTTATGGGGGGCTGATAATGAAAAACTGTTTTTT. It codes for CASSLWGADNEKLFF. Full variable domain (remainder filled in from reference TRBV7-2 and TRBJ1-4): GAGVSQSPSNKVTEKGKDVELRCDPISGHTALYWYRQSLGQGLEFLIYFQGNSAPDKSGLPSDRFSAERTGGSVSTLTIQRTQQEDSAVYLCASSLWGADNEKLFFGSGTQLSVL.

This clonotype was observed at least ten times. The J gene is TRBJ2-7, the V gene TRBV14, with 11 bases lining up with TRBD2. The CDR3 is 15 amino acids. Germline CDR1 and CDR2: SGHDN and FVKESK. V was clipped by 5 bases and J by 0 bases; unmatched bases: 3. The CDR3 bases are TGTGCCAGCAGCGATCTAGCGGGGGGCTCCTACGAGCAGTACTTC. This gives the protein CASSDLAGGSYEQYF.

CDR3 in amino acids: CAISAVRGTDTQYF. The CDR3 DNA follows: TGTGCCATCAGTGCGGTTCGTGGCACAGATACGCAGTATTTT. V is TRBV10-3 and J is TRBJ2-3; D remains ambiguous. Per germline, CDR1 ENHRY and CDR2 SYGVKD. The CDR3 spans 14 residues. V lost 4 bases and J 1 base, leaving 9 bases between the germline ends.

The gene calls are TRBV25-1 and TRBJ1-1, with D tentatively TRBD1 (6 bases). The CDR3 has 13 amino acids. V gave up 0 bases and J gave up 8 bases, with 10 bases separating them. CDR1 is MGHDK, CDR2 SYGVNS, per germline. The CDR3 spells CASSEYLGGEAFF. CDR3 DNA: TGTGCCAGCAGTGAATACTTGGGGGGCGAAGCTTTCTTT.

This chain uses TRBV4-2 with TRBJ1-1, with D hard to call. The CDR3 sequence is 16 residues long. Germline-derived CDR1 and CDR2 are LGHNA and YNFKEQ. V was shortened by 4 bases and J by 1 base, with 16 bases between the two germline ends. CDR3 DNA: TGTGCCAGCAGCCGAAGCCTTTGGGGTGGGAACACTGAAGCTTTCTTT. Translated: CASSRSLWGGNTEAFF.

This clonotype was recorded only once. The chain employs TRBV5-1 and TRBJ2-5; D is perhaps TRBD1 (6 bases). There are 16 residues in the CDR3. The V gene lost 0 bases and the J gene lost 9 bases, with 21 bases spanning the gap. Germline-derived CDR1 and CDR2 are SGHRS and YFSETQ. CDR3 coding DNA: TGCGCCAGCAGCTTGGCCGGGCAGACAGGCCATTGGGCCCAGTACTTC. Residues: CASSLAGQTGHWAQYF.

This chain links TRBV12-3 or TRBV12-4 with TRBJ2-3; 9 positions agree with TRBD1. The CDR3 spans 16 residues. With V trimmed by 0 bases and J by 0 bases, 1 base remained unmatched. The CDR3: CASSLAGTGSTDTQYF. CDR3 coding DNA: TGTGCCAGCAGTTTAGCGGGGACAGGGAGCACAGATACGCAGTATTTT.

The table lists this clonotype with a few counts. The chain links TRBV2 to TRBJ2-7, with TRBD2 as a possible D gene (6 bases). The J call may be faulty, since TRBJ2-1 better matches the DNA end. The CDR3 has 12 residues. Germline lookup yields CDR1 SNHLY and CDR2 FYNNEI. In DNA, the CDR3 is TGTGCCAGCAGGCCGCAGGGAGGAGGGCAGTTCTTC. Amino acids: CASRPQGGGQFF.

V gene TRBV12-3 or TRBV12-4 combines with J gene TRBJ2-5; tentative D call: TRBD2 (6 bases). This CDR3 is built from 12 residues. V was shortened by 7 bases and J by 5 bases, with 11 bases between the two germline ends. The DNA of the CDR3 is TGTGCCAGCACCTGGGGGAGGGAGACCCAGTACTTC. It codes for CASTWGRETQYF.

This clonotype was seen more than once but under ten times. The CDR3 region is CASWHSTDTQYF. The CDR3 DNA sequence: TGTGCCAGCTGGCACAGCACAGATACGCAGTATTTT. The rearrangement joins TRBV28 to TRBJ2-3; no clear D gene. From germline, CDR1 is MDHEN and CDR2 SYDVKM. The CDR3 covers 12 residues. V was pared by 8 bases and J by 0 bases, with 6 bases between. Full variable domain (remainder filled in from reference TRBV28 and TRBJ2-3): DVKVTQSSRYLVKRTGEKVFLECVQDMDHENMFWYRQDPGLGLRLIYFSYDVKMKEKGDIPEGYSVSREKKERFSLILESASTNQTSMYLCASWHSTDTQYFGPGTRLTVL.

The DNA for the CDR3 is TGCAGCGTTGAGGTTGGGGTGGGGTGGATACCCCAAGAGACCCAGTACTTC. Its protein is CSVEVGVGWIPQETQYF. The chain uses TRBV29-1 and TRBJ2-5; D remains ambiguous. CDR1 is SQVTM and CDR2 is ANQGSEA in the germline V gene. The CDR3 is 17 amino acids. With 3 bases removed from V and 1 base from J, the gap between germline ends came to 21 bases.

This clonotype showed up just once. The chain recombines TRBV2 with TRBJ2-7; D remains ambiguous. The CDR3 totals 12 residues. Germline CDR1 reads SNHLY; CDR2 reads FYNNEI. Deletions cut 1 base from V and 3 bases from J, with 4 bases between. CDR3 residues: CASSEVGYEQYF. The DNA for the CDR3 is TGTGCCAGCAGTGAAGTAGGCTACGAGCAGTACTTC.

The chain employs TRBV18 and TRBJ2-5; D might be TRBD1 (5 bases). The V and J ends lost 2 bases and 11 bases respectively, with 18 bases between them. Germline CDR1 KGHSH, CDR2 LQKENI. This CDR3 is 14 amino acids long. CDR3 coding DNA: TGTGCCAGCTCACCAGGGGTGCAGGGCTACGGGCAGTACTTC. It codes for CASSPGVQGYGQYF.